This TCR beta chain was identified in a study of siplizumab effects on memory and regulatory T cells. Whole-study results and caveats: The alloresponse seemed to draw substantially on naive T cells, which appeared more diverse than memory cells. The authors did not confirm suppressive function in proliferating Tregs from siplizumab cultures.

With regard to this clone: What it binds is not known.

Each sample yielded around 9.4 x 10^4 assayed TCR templates. Using immunoSEQ multiplex PCR, the repertoire was profiled, and TCRdb retains in-frame clones only, with some absent. Among roughly 26,000 clones listed, 84% were seen once. This clonotype was obtained from a human donor in good health. The sample consisted of memory CD4+ T cells sorted from blood.

The CDR3 coding sequence is TGTGCCAGCAGCCTACCGACCCCGGAGGTAGCTTTCTTT. Its protein is CASSLPTPEVAFF. The rearrangement links TRBV7-8 to TRBJ1-1; D gene ambiguous. The CDR3 covers 13 residues. The V end was cut by 5 bases, the J end by 10 bases, with 17 bases between. Germline CDR1 SGHVS, CDR2 FQNEAQ. Full variable domain (remainder filled in from reference TRBV7-8 and TRBJ1-1): GAGVSQSPRYKVAKRGQDVALRCDPISGHVSLFWYQQALGQGPEFLTYFQNEAQLDKSGLPSDRFFAERPEGSVSTLKIQRTQQEDSAVYLCASSLPTPEVAFFGQGTRLTVV.